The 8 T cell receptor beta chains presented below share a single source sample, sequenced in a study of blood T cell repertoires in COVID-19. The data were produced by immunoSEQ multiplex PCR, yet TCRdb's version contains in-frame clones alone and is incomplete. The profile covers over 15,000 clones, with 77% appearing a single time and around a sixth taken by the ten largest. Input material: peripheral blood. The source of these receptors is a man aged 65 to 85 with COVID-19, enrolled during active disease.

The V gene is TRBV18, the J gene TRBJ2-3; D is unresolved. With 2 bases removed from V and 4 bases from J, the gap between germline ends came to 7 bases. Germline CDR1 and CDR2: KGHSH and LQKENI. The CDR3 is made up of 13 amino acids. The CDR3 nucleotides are TGTGCCAGCTCACCATCGGTCCCAGATACGCAGTATTTT. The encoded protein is CASSPSVPDTQYF.

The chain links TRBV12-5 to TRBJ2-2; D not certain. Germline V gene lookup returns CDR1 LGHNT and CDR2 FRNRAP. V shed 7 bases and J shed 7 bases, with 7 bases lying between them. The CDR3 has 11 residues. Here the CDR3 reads CASVRGGELFF. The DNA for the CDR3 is TGTGCTAGTGTCCGAGGCGGGGAGCTGTTTTTT.

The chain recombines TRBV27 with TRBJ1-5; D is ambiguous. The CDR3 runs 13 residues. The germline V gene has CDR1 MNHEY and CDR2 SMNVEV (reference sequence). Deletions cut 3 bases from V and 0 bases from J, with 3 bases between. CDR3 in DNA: TGTGCCAGCAGTTTCAATAGCAATCAGCCCCAGCATTTT. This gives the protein CASSFNSNQPQHF.

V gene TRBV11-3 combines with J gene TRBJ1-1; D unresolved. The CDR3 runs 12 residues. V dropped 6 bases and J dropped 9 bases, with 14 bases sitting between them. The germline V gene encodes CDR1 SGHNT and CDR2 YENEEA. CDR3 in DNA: TGTGCCAGCAGTCCTCGGCAGGCTAAAGCTTTCTTT. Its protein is CASSPRQAKAFF. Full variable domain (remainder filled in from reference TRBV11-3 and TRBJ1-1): EAGVVQSPRYKIIEKKQPVAFWCNPISGHNTLYWYLQNLGQGPELLIRYENEEAVDDSQLPKDRFSAERLKGVDSTLKIQPAELGDSAVYLCASSPRQAKAFFGQGTRLTVV.

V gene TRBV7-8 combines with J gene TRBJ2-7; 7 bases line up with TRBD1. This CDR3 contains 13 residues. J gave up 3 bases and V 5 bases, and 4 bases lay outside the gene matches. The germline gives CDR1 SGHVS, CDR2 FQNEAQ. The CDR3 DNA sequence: TGTGCCAGCAGCACCCGACAGGGCTACGAGCAGTACTTC. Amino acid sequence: CASSTRQGYEQYF.

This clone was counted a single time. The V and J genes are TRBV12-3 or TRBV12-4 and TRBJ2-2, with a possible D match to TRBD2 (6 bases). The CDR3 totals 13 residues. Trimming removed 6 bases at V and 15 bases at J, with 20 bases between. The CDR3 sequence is CASSKGVAGWVFF. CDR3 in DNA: TGTGCCAGCAGCAAGGGTGTCGCGGGGTGGGTGTTTTTT.

Here the CDR3 DNA reads TGTGCCAGCATCCAAGGGACAGCCGAAGCTTTCTTT. It is translated as CASIQGTAEAFF. This chain uses TRBV5-5 with TRBJ1-1, with 7 bases that match TRBD1. Germline V gene lookup returns CDR1 SGHKS and CDR2 YYEKEE (reference sequence). The CDR3 spans 12 residues. The V and J ends lost 6 bases and 8 bases, in that order; junction bases with no gene match: 7.

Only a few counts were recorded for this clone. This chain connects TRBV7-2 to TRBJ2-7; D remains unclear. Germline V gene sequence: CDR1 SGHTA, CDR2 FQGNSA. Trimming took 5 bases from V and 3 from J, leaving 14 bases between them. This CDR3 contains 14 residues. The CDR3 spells CASSRPSRGYEQYF. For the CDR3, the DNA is TGTGCCAGCAGCCGCCCCAGTCGAGGCTACGAGCAGTACTTC.